This T cell receptor beta chain was recovered during a study of blood T cell repertoires in COVID-19. Turning to the study itself: Nucleic acid was either cDNA or gDNA, and it came from T cells, B-cell-depleted T cells, or PBMCs.

Original data processing: Estimated nucleated cell counts came from reference gene primer amplification. The assay was immunoSEQ multiplex PCR, and TCRdb's table has in-frame clones only and misses some. The DNA was the basis for D and trimming; V, J and clone size are from that table. In the table there are hundreds of thousands of clones, 90% of which are singletons. The study recruited people aged about 18 to 95 years across about two dozen US areas. Cohort 3 recovered donors had two negative PCRs, clearance, or symptom resolution. The CDR3 loop spans 15 amino acids. Trimming removed 3 bases at V and 0 bases at J, with 11 bases between. Germline CDR1 ENHRY, CDR2 SYGVKD.

The receptor's source is a man aged 55 to 70 who had recovered from COVID-19. Sequencing used PBMCs or T cells enriched from blood (not recorded which). The rearrangement links TRBV10-3 to TRBJ1-2; D is uncertain. The CDR3 DNA sequence: TGTGCCATCAGTGACGTAGCAGACTCTAACTATGGCTACACCTTC. Residues: CAISDVADSNYGYTF.